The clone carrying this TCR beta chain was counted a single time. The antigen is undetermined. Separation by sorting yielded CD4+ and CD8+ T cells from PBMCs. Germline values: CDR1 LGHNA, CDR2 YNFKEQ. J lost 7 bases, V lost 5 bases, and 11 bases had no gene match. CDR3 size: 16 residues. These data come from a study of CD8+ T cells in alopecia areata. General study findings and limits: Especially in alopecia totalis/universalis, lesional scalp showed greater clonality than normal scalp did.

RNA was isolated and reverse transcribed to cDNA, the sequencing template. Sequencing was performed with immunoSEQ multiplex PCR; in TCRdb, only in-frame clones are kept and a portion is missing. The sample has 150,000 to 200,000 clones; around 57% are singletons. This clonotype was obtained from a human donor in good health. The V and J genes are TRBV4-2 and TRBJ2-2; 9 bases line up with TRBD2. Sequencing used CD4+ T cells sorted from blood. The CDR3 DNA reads TGTGCCAGCAGCAATATGGGTAGCGGGAGCGTCGGGGAGCTGTTTTTT. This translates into CASSNMGSGSVGELFF.